This TCR beta chain comes out of a study of shared clonotypes between healthy human individuals. Germline CDR1 is SGHTA and CDR2 is FQGNSA. The CDR3 extends over 12 amino acids. Trimming removed 2 bases at V and 7 bases at J, with 8 bases between. Clones were sequenced by immunoSEQ multiplex PCR, and TCRdb holds only the in-frame ones, with some missing. This sample has about 2.4 million clones; more than 80% occur once, and the top ten carry roughly 0.13%. The receptor comes from a man younger than 30 in good health. This chain connects TRBV7-2 to TRBJ1-2; D unresolved. Sequenced sample: naive CD4+ T cells sorted from blood. Stated subset: CD45RA+ positively selected. CDR3 nucleotides: TGTGCCAGCAGCTTATTTCCGACTGGCTACACCTTC. It specifies CASSLFPTGYTF.